The 32 T cell receptor beta chains below were found in one sample sequenced in a study of T cells in localized non-small cell lung cancer. The protocol was immunoSEQ multiplex PCR, while the TCRdb copy is restricted to in-frame clones and leaves out a portion. The sample records 1,500 to 2,000 clones, about 19% being singletons. Sequenced material: normal lung tissue next to the tumor, taken before any cancer treatment. These receptors were collected from a woman aged 35-75 years with stage I lung adenocarcinoma.

The genes are TRBV30 and TRBJ1-2; D gene uncertain. With 0 bases removed from V and 5 bases from J, the gap between germline ends came to 7 bases. The CDR3 loop spans 12 amino acids. Germline CDR1 GTSNPN, CDR2 SVGIG (reference sequence). CDR3 sequence (DNA): TGTGCCTGGAGTGTACGAGCATATGGCTACACCTTC. Protein: CAWSVRAYGYTF. The whole variable domain, filled in from reference TRBV30 and TRBJ1-2, reads SQTIHQWPATLVQPVGSPLSLECTVEGTSNPNLYWYRQAAGRGLQLLFYSVGIGQISSEVPQNLSASRPQDRQFILSSKKLLLSDSGFYLCAWSVRAYGYTFGSGTRLTVV.

This clone was counted only a few times. This CDR3 reads CASSLGQFNSPLHF. Here the CDR3 DNA reads TGTGCCAGCAGCTTAGGACAATTTAATTCACCCCTCCACTTT. The rearrangement links TRBV11-3 to TRBJ1-6; D not resolved. This CDR3 spans 14 amino acids. V shed 1 base and J shed 6 bases, with 7 bases lying between them. Germline V gives CDR1 SGHNT, CDR2 YENEEA.

By its share, this clone is medium-sized (0.01 to 0.1%). The V call is TRBV11-3, the J call TRBJ1-1, with a weak D call TRBD1 (6 bases). V lost 5 bases to trimming and J lost 5 bases, with 18 bases between them. The CDR3 extends over 15 amino acids. Germline V gene sequence: CDR1 SGHNT, CDR2 YENEEA. The CDR3 spells CASSPGTLGDTEAFF. The DNA of the CDR3 is TGTGCCAGCAGCCCCGGGACATTAGGGGATACTGAAGCTTTCTTT.

This chain connects TRBV6-8 to TRBJ2-7; 8 bases are shared with TRBD1. The trim removed 6 bases at V and 5 bases at J, leaving 15 bases unmatched. This CDR3 has 16 residues. CDR1 is MNHGY, CDR2 SAAAGT, per germline. The CDR3 coding sequence is TGTGCCAGCAGACCAACCCCCCGGACAGGGCGGGACGAGCAGTACTTC. Encoded protein: CASRPTPRTGRDEQYF.

This clone is large. The chain has TRBV14 and TRBJ2-7; D gene unclear. V lost 5 bases and J lost 2, with 7 bases in between. Germline V CDR1 and CDR2: SGHDN, FVKESK. CDR3 length equals 12 residues. Here the CDR3 DNA reads TGTGCCAGCAGCTTCAACCCCTACGAGCAGTACTTC. Translating gives CASSFNPYEQYF.

The chain carries TRBV6-8 and TRBJ1-1; D uncertain. V was shortened by 0 bases and J by 0 bases, with 14 bases between the two germline ends. CDR1 is MNHGY and CDR2 is SAAAGT in the germline V gene. CDR3 length: 17 amino acids. The CDR3 DNA sequence: TGTGCCAGCAGTTACTCAGTGAATAAAGGTGTGAACACTGAAGCTTTCTTT. This encodes CASSYSVNKGVNTEAFF.

DNA for the CDR3: TGTGCCAGTAAGTCAGAAACCTACGAGCAGTACTTC. It yields the protein CASKSETYEQYF. The V call is TRBV19, the J call TRBJ2-7, with D unresolved. Germline V gene lookup returns CDR1 LNHDA and CDR2 SQIVND (reference sequence). Between the trimmed V and J ends, which lost 7 bases and 2 bases, there was a span of 9 bases. This CDR3 region has 12 residues.

The chain has TRBV19 and TRBJ1-1; TRBD1 might be the D (5 bases). V gave up 0 bases and J gave up 6 bases, with 14 bases separating them. This CDR3 is built from 15 residues. In germline, CDR1 is LNHDA, CDR2 SQIVND (reference sequence). CDR3: CASSIDRQGRAEAFF. The CDR3 region has the DNA TGTGCCAGTAGTATAGATCGTCAGGGTAGAGCTGAAGCTTTCTTT.

This clone has only a few counts. The chain recombines TRBV11-3 with TRBJ1-2; 7 bases are shared with TRBD1. The CDR3 length is 15 residues. CDR1 and CDR2 from the germline V gene are SGHNT and YENEEA. Losses at the gene ends were 2 bases for V and 4 bases for J; bases not matched to a gene: 7. This CDR3 is CASSLRGQPSYGYTF. The CDR3 DNA follows: TGTGCCAGCAGCTTAAGGGGACAGCCATCCTATGGCTACACCTTC.

This clone turned up a few times. The chain couples TRBV30 to TRBJ1-1; D perhaps matches TRBD1 (5 bases). The germline V gene encodes CDR1 GTSNPN and CDR2 SVGIG (reference sequence). The CDR3 has 12 amino acids. Trimming removed 0 bases at V and 9 bases at J, with 11 bases between. The CDR3 DNA reads TGTGCCTGGAGTGTAATGAGGGGAAAAGCTTTCTTT. Its protein product is CAWSVMRGKAFF.

By proportion, this clone is medium-sized. V gene TRBV11-3 combines with J gene TRBJ2-2; the match to TRBD1 covers 10 bases. The germline CDR1 and CDR2 sequences are SGHNT and YENEEA. CDR3 length: 17 residues. J gave up 6 bases and V 5 bases, and 12 bases lay outside the gene matches. CDR3 region: CASSPGQDRGTSGELFF. In DNA form, the CDR3 reads TGTGCCAGCAGCCCGGGGCAGGACAGGGGGACATCCGGGGAGCTGTTTTTT.

By its share, this clone is large. This chain uses TRBV11-3 with TRBJ1-2, with a weak D call TRBD1 (5 bases). The CDR3 is 14 amino acids. V lost 4 bases and J 4 bases, leaving 13 bases between the germline ends. The germline V gene has CDR1 SGHNT and CDR2 YENEEA. The CDR3 is CASSSETDLYGYTF. CDR3 in DNA: TGTGCCAGCAGCTCGGAGACAGACCTCTATGGCTACACCTTC. Full variable domain (remainder filled in from reference TRBV11-3 and TRBJ1-2): EAGVVQSPRYKIIEKKQPVAFWCNPISGHNTLYWYLQNLGQGPELLIRYENEEAVDDSQLPKDRFSAERLKGVDSTLKIQPAELGDSAVYLCASSSETDLYGYTFGSGTRLTVV.

The chain combines TRBV11-3 with TRBJ1-4, with TRBD1 identical over 10 bases. The CDR3 totals 15 residues. Trimming cost V 5 bases and J 5 bases; bases outside gene matches: 5. The germline V gene has CDR1 SGHNT and CDR2 YENEEA. The CDR3 region is CASSPWTGGNEKLFF. CDR3 coding DNA: TGTGCCAGCAGCCCTTGGACAGGGGGGAATGAAAAACTGTTTTTT.

The J gene is TRBJ1-1, the V gene TRBV7-2; D is unclear. Looked up from germline, CDR1 is SGHTA and CDR2 is FQGNSA. The CDR3 spans 13 residues. The ends were cut back, 5 bases at V and 4 bases at J, with 11 bases in the middle. CDR3 sequence reads: CASSPLGRTEAFF. The CDR3 DNA sequence: TGTGCCAGCAGCCCCCTAGGCCGCACTGAAGCTTTCTTT.

Here the CDR3 reads CASSYESLGEKLFF. The CDR3 bases are TGTGCCAGCAGTTACGAGTCTCTCGGGGAAAAACTGTTTTTT. The chain links TRBV6-8 to TRBJ1-4, with no clear D. V lost 2 bases and J lost 8, with 12 bases in between. The CDR3 has 14 residues. Germline V gene lookup returns CDR1 MNHGY and CDR2 SAAAGT.

The chain links TRBV15 to TRBJ1-1, with 9 bases identical to TRBD1. J was trimmed by 10 bases and V by 3 bases; bases with no gene match: 9. Germline CDR1 is LNHNV and CDR2 is YYDKDF (reference sequence). This CDR3 region has 14 residues. For the CDR3, the DNA is TGTGCCACCAGCAGGCGAGGACAGGGGATTTTAGCTTTCTTT. Translation gives CATSRRGQGILAFF.

This clone was picked up a small number of times. The chain links TRBV6-8 to TRBJ1-1, with 9 nucleotides matching TRBD1. V lost 7 bases to trimming and J lost 5 bases; unmatched junction nucleotides: 5. Looked up from germline, CDR1 is MNHGY and CDR2 is SAAAGT. This CDR3 comprises 13 residues. The CDR3 coding sequence is TGTGCCAGCAACAGGGGGCGCGGGACTGAAGCTTTCTTT. It yields the protein CASNRGRGTEAFF.

CDR3: CASSPAGRGNSPLHF. CDR3 DNA: TGTGCCAGCTCACCGGCGGGACGGGGGAATTCACCCCTCCACTTT. The chain has TRBV18 and TRBJ1-6, with D possibly matching TRBD1 (5 bases). Per germline, CDR1 KGHSH and CDR2 LQKENI. There are 15 residues in the CDR3. Trimming shortened V by 3 bases and J by 7 bases, and 13 bases separated the two germline ends.

The V gene is TRBV25-1, the J gene TRBJ1-4; D not resolved. V lost 1 base and J 4 bases, leaving 13 bases between the germline ends. This CDR3 is built from 16 residues. Germline lookup yields CDR1 MGHDK and CDR2 SYGVNS. The CDR3 loop is CASSEFFVTDNEKLFF. As DNA, the CDR3 is TGTGCCAGCAGTGAATTTTTTGTAACAGATAATGAAAAACTGTTTTTT.

This clone was counted a few times. The gene calls are TRBV11-3 and TRBJ1-6, with 9 bases identical to TRBD1. CDR3 length: 14 amino acids. CDR1 is SGHNT, CDR2 YENEEA, per germline. The V and J ends lost 6 bases and 9 bases, in that order; junction bases with no gene match: 6. CDR3 bases: TGTGCCAGCAGTATATACAGGGGGCGTTCACCCCTCCACTTT. This encodes CASSIYRGRSPLHF.

The V gene is TRBV6-8, the J gene TRBJ2-1, with D unresolved. V gave up 4 bases and J gave up 8 bases, with 9 bases separating them. CDR1 MNHGY and CDR2 SAAAGT come from the germline V gene. CDR3 size: 12 residues. The CDR3 region is CASSLKRDEQFF. The DNA for the CDR3 is TGTGCCAGCAGTTTGAAGAGAGATGAGCAGTTCTTC.

The chain has TRBV6-7 and TRBJ1-5; D uncertain. TRBV6-7 is given ORF status, its function remaining uncertain. V was clipped by 7 bases and J by 6 bases, with 7 bases between them. The CDR3 is made up of 11 amino acids. CDR3 amino acids: CASTLFQPQHF. The DNA of the CDR3 is TGTGCCAGCACCCTTTTTCAGCCCCAGCATTTT.

This clone was seen a handful of times. Other nucleotide sequences from this sample produce the same CDR3. V is TRBV11-3 and J is TRBJ1-1, with D hard to call. The V end was cut by 3 bases, the J end by 0 bases, with 8 bases between. The CDR3 sequence is 14 residues long. The germline V gene has CDR1 SGHNT and CDR2 YENEEA. CDR3 in DNA: TGTGCCAGCAGCTTTGGCCAACTGAACACTGAAGCTTTCTTT. Encoded protein: CASSFGQLNTEAFF.

By share of the sample, this clone is medium-sized (0.01 to 0.1%). The chain couples TRBV6-8 to TRBJ1-1, with D possibly TRBD1 on 5 matching bases. The CDR3 is 15 amino acids. Trimming left V 5 bases short and J 1 base short, with 14 bases between. Per germline, CDR1 MNHGY and CDR2 SAAAGT. The CDR3 bases are TGTGCCAGCAGTGCCCCGGGGACGGGGAACACTGAAGCTTTCTTT. This encodes CASSAPGTGNTEAFF.

This clone qualifies as medium-sized. The V call is TRBV11-3, the J call TRBJ2-7; 7 positions match TRBD1. The CDR3 is made up of 14 amino acids. Trimming took 5 bases from V and 5 from J; bases not matched to a gene: 9. Germline V gene lookup returns CDR1 SGHNT and CDR2 YENEEA. The CDR3 DNA follows: TGTGCCAGCAGCGCAGACAGGGTCGACCACGAGCAGTACTTC. It yields the protein CASSADRVDHEQYF.

This clone was counted between two and nine times. V gene TRBV7-8 combines with J gene TRBJ2-7, with 7 bases fitting TRBD2. Per the germline V gene, CDR1 is SGHVS and CDR2 is FQNEAQ. The trim removed 5 bases at V and 3 bases at J, leaving 4 bases unmatched. The CDR3 covers 13 residues. The CDR3 loop reads CASSMGLHYEQYF. CDR3 DNA: TGTGCCAGCAGCATGGGACTACACTACGAGCAGTACTTC.

This chain connects TRBV30 to TRBJ1-2; no clear D. The germline gives CDR1 GTSNPN, CDR2 SVGIG (reference sequence). The CDR3 runs 12 residues. V shed 0 bases and J shed 8 bases, with 10 bases lying between them. The CDR3 here is CAWSVRVTGYTF. CDR3 nucleotides: TGTGCCTGGAGTGTACGGGTGACCGGCTACACCTTC.

The chain links TRBV2 to TRBJ1-5, with 7 bases identical to TRBD1. J was trimmed by 2 bases and V by 7 bases; bases with no gene match: 5. The CDR3 extends over 14 amino acids. Germline-derived CDR1 and CDR2 are SNHLY and FYNNEI. This CDR3 reads CASNPGQRNQPQHF. DNA for the CDR3: TGTGCCAGCAACCCGGGACAGCGCAATCAGCCCCAGCATTTT.

This clone was picked up a small number of times. The V and J genes are TRBV11-3 and TRBJ1-5; the D gene is possibly TRBD1 (5 bases). CDR1 is SGHNT and CDR2 is YENEEA in the germline V gene. The CDR3 totals 15 residues. Trimming left V 1 base short and J 6 bases short, with 13 bases between. DNA of the CDR3: TGTGCCAGCAGCTTAGGGCAGGGTAGGAGTCAGCCCCAGCATTTT. Translation: CASSLGQGRSQPQHF. Combining the CDR3 with reference TRBV11-3 and TRBJ1-5 gives the whole variable domain EAGVVQSPRYKIIEKKQPVAFWCNPISGHNTLYWYLQNLGQGPELLIRYENEEAVDDSQLPKDRFSAERLKGVDSTLKIQPAELGDSAVYLCASSLGQGRSQPQHFGDGTRLSIL.

The chain joins TRBV19 to TRBJ2-1; no clear D. V gave up 1 base and J gave up 7 bases, with 14 bases separating them. Germline values: CDR1 LNHDA, CDR2 SQIVND (reference sequence). The CDR3 is made up of 15 amino acids. The CDR3 coding sequence is TGTGCCAGTAGTATAGTCCCAGGCATGAGGAATGAGCAGTTCTTC. Protein: CASSIVPGMRNEQFF.

This clone has a handful of counts. The chain couples TRBV30 to TRBJ1-2; 9 nucleotides agree with TRBD1. Germline assignment: CDR1 GTSNPN and CDR2 SVGIG (reference sequence). The CDR3 is 13 residues long. Trimming took 0 bases from V and 12 from J; bases not matched to a gene: 8. Here the CDR3 reads CAWSVPGQGSHTF. In DNA, the CDR3 is TGTGCCTGGAGTGTACCGGGACAGGGTTCTCACACCTTC.

This clone showed up just a few times. V is TRBV11-3 and J is TRBJ2-2; 12 nucleotides match TRBD1. The CDR3 sequence is 17 residues long. With 5 bases clipped from V and 0 bases from J, the junction kept 4 bases outside the gene matches. CDR1 is SGHNT, CDR2 YENEEA, per germline. Written as DNA, the CDR3 is TGTGCCAGCAGCCTCGGGACAGGGGGCCCGAACACCGGGGAGCTGTTTTTT. It is translated as CASSLGTGGPNTGELFF. The full variable domain, its missing parts supplied by reference TRBV11-3 and TRBJ2-2, is EAGVVQSPRYKIIEKKQPVAFWCNPISGHNTLYWYLQNLGQGPELLIRYENEEAVDDSQLPKDRFSAERLKGVDSTLKIQPAELGDSAVYLCASSLGTGGPNTGELFFGEGSRLTVL.